The 17 T cell receptor beta chains presented below share a single source sample, sequenced in a study of T cell changes during pregnancy in multiple sclerosis. Produced via immunoSEQ multiplex PCR; TCRdb's table is partial and in-frame only. There are approximately 93,000 clones in the sample; around 90% occur only once, and under 0.95% lies in the top ten. The sample consisted of peripheral blood, taken before pregnancy. The receptors derive from a female donor with multiple sclerosis, enrolled in a pregnancy study.

The chain links TRBV4-1 to TRBJ1-2; the match to TRBD1 covers 12 bases. CDR1 is MGHRA and CDR2 is YSYEKL in the germline V gene. Germline trimming cut 0 bases from V and 5 bases from J; bases unmatched to any gene: 7. The length of the CDR3 is 17 residues. CDR3 DNA sequence: TGCGCCAGCAGCCAAGAAGGGACAGGGGGCGTTCGGTATGGCTACACCTTC. Protein sequence: CASSQEGTGGVRYGYTF.

This clone occurred once. J is TRBJ1-2 and V is TRBV7-2, with unresolved D. CDR3 length: 13 amino acids. Deletions cut 11 bases from V and 4 bases from J, with 17 bases between. Germline CDR1 SGHTA, CDR2 FQGNSA. CDR3 loop: CAAARVAAYGYTF. The CDR3 DNA reads TGTGCCGCCGCGAGAGTCGCGGCCTATGGCTACACCTTC.

The chain joins TRBV5-8 to TRBJ1-5; the D is unclear. V lost 4 bases to trimming and J lost 0 bases, with 14 bases between them. Germline CDR1 is SGHTS and CDR2 is YDEGEE. This CDR3 is built from 16 residues. This CDR3 is CASSRWTGNSNQPQHF. CDR3 in DNA: TGTGCCAGCAGCCGATGGACGGGGAATAGCAATCAGCCCCAGCATTTT.

J is TRBJ2-1 and V is TRBV14; D may be TRBD2 (5 bases). CDR1 and CDR2 (germline): SGHDN, FVKESK. V lost 4 bases and J lost 8, with 15 bases in between. The length of the CDR3 is 14 residues. The CDR3 spells CASSPTTGGDEQFF. In nucleotides, the CDR3 is TGTGCCAGCAGCCCGACTACGGGTGGAGATGAGCAGTTCTTC.

This clone appeared a few times. The chain uses TRBV2 and TRBJ2-2; the match to TRBD1 covers 7 bases. From germline, CDR1 is SNHLY and CDR2 FYNNEI. With V trimmed by 4 bases and J by 4 bases, 9 bases remained unmatched. The length of the CDR3 is 16 residues. As DNA, the CDR3 is TGTGCCAGCAGTGGGCAGGGGGTGGAAACCACCGGGGAGCTGTTTTTT. This encodes CASSGQGVETTGELFF.

The rearrangement uses TRBV6-5 and TRBJ2-7, with D possibly being TRBD1 (6 bases). The CDR3 loop spans 15 amino acids. With 8 bases removed from V and 0 bases from J, the gap between germline ends came to 17 bases. CDR1 and CDR2 from the germline V gene are MNHEY and SVGAGI. The chain's CDR3 is CASQARGSSSYEQYF. CDR3 nucleotides: TGTGCCAGCCAGGCAAGGGGGTCCAGCTCCTACGAGCAGTACTTC.

The V and J genes are TRBV11-2 and TRBJ2-1; 7 nucleotides align to TRBD1. Germline CDR1 SGHAT, CDR2 FQNNGV. The length of the CDR3 is 15 residues. With 4 bases clipped from V and 5 bases from J, the junction kept 8 bases outside the gene matches. This CDR3 is CASSSNRGSNNEQFF. The CDR3 nucleotides are TGTGCCAGCAGCTCTAACAGGGGATCGAACAATGAGCAGTTCTTC.

The chain joins TRBV6-1 to TRBJ1-4; no clear D gene. V was cut by 5 bases and J by 0 bases, with 7 bases left in between. The CDR3 totals 14 residues. Germline-derived CDR1 and CDR2 are MNHNS and SASEGT. The CDR3 loop is CASSIQPTNEKLFF. The CDR3 DNA reads TGTGCCAGCAGTATACAGCCAACTAATGAAAAACTGTTTTTT.

For this clone: One end of the junction does not line up with germline, which may come from a read error. The chain employs TRBV30 and TRBJ2-7, with 8 bases that match TRBD1. This CDR3 region has 12 residues. Germline values: CDR1 GTSNPN, CDR2 SVGIG (reference sequence). The CDR3 coding sequence is TGTGCCTGGAGTCCACAGGGGGGTGCGGTATGCTTC. It translates to CAWSPQGGAVCF.

This clone has only one observation. V and J are TRBV28 and TRBJ2-7; 10 positions match TRBD2. CDR1 is MDHEN, CDR2 SYDVKM, per germline. V trimming: 1 base; J trimming: 2 bases; junction bases outside the gene matches: 2. This CDR3 has 15 residues. CDR3 bases: TGTGCCAGCAGTTTATACCTAGCGGGAGCCTACGAGCAGTACTTC. This encodes CASSLYLAGAYEQYF.

The gene calls are TRBV10-3 and TRBJ1-5; a weak D match, TRBD1 (5 bases). Germline V gene sequence: CDR1 ENHRY, CDR2 SYGVKD. The CDR3 runs to 15 residues. V was clipped by 0 bases and J by 1 base, with 7 bases between them. The CDR3 nucleotides are TGTGCCATCAGTGAGTCGCGGGACAGCAATCAGCCCCAGCATTTT. Encoded protein: CAISESRDSNQPQHF.

The J gene is TRBJ2-5, the V gene TRBV13; a weak D match, TRBD2 (5 bases). V lost 4 bases, J lost 2 bases, and 14 bases lay in between. CDR1 and CDR2 (germline): PRHDT, FYEKMQ (reference sequence). The CDR3 has 15 residues. CDR3 bases: TGTGCCAGCAGCTCGGACGGGGAAAGACAAGAGACCCAGTACTTC. Its protein is CASSSDGERQETQYF. Combining the CDR3 with reference TRBV13 and TRBJ2-5 gives the whole variable domain AAGVIQSPRHLIKEKRETATLKCYPIPRHDTVYWYQQGPGQDPQFLISFYEKMQSDKGSIPDRFSAQQFSDYHSELNMSSLELGDSALYFCASSSDGERQETQYFGPGTRLLVL.

The CDR3 here is CASSSGVRSQPQHF. In DNA, the CDR3 is TGTGCCAGCAGTTCAGGGGTTCGAAGTCAGCCCCAGCATTTT. This chain connects TRBV6-6 to TRBJ1-5; D may be TRBD1 (6 bases). The length of the CDR3 is 14 residues. V lost 4 bases to trimming and J lost 6 bases, with 13 bases between them. Per the germline V gene, CDR1 is MNHNY and CDR2 is SVGAGI (reference sequence).

This rearrangement joins TRBV19 to TRBJ1-5; TRBD1 might be the D (6 bases). The CDR3 runs to 15 residues. Per the germline V gene, CDR1 is LNHDA and CDR2 is SQIVND (reference sequence). V dropped 5 bases and J dropped 2 bases, with 13 bases sitting between them. The CDR3 region has the DNA TGTGCCAGTAGTGAACAGGGCTGGGGCAATCAGCCCCAGCATTTT. Translation: CASSEQGWGNQPQHF.

The chain combines TRBV11-2 with TRBJ1-2; weak D call: TRBD1 (5 bases). V was trimmed by 0 bases and J by 6 bases, leaving 11 bases between them. The CDR3 sequence is 14 residues long. The germline gives CDR1 SGHAT, CDR2 FQNNGV. CDR3 sequence reads: CASSLDRVGHGYTF. CDR3 DNA: TGTGCCAGCAGCTTAGACAGGGTTGGGCATGGCTACACCTTC.

This rearrangement joins TRBV28 to TRBJ2-3; 9 bases align to TRBD1. The CDR3 has 16 residues. Trimming took 6 bases from V and 2 from J; bases not matched to a gene: 9. The germline V gene has CDR1 MDHEN and CDR2 SYDVKM. The CDR3 sequence is CASSLHGTGNTDTQYF. The CDR3 DNA follows: TGTGCCAGCAGCCTCCACGGGACAGGGAACACAGATACGCAGTATTTT.

The gene calls are TRBV2 and TRBJ1-6; no clear D. The CDR3 sequence is 15 residues long. V was pared by 6 bases and J by 9 bases, with 18 bases between. CDR1 and CDR2 from the germline V gene are SNHLY and FYNNEI. The CDR3 sequence: CASRPSDRGGSPLHF. In DNA form, the CDR3 reads TGTGCCAGCAGACCTTCGGACCGGGGAGGTTCACCCCTCCACTTT.